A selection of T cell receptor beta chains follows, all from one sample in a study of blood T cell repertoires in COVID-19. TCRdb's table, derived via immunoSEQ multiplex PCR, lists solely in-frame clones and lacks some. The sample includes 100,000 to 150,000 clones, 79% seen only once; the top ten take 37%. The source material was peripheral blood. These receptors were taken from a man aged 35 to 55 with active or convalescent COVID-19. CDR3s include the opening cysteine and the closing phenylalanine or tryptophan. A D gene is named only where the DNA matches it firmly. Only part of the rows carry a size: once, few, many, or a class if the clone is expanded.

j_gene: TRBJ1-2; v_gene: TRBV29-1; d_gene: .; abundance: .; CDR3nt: TGCAGCGTTCGTGAGTCCCAACTGGGCCCGGTTGGCTACACCTTC; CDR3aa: CSVRESQLGPVGYTF
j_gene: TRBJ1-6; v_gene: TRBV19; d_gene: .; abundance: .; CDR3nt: TGTGCCAGTAATCCCGGCATACAGGTACCTAAAGCCCTCCACTTT; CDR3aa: CASNPGIQVPKALHF
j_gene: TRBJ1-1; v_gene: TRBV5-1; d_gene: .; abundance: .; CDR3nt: TGCGCCAGCAGCTTGCTTTCAGGGGACACTGAAGCTTTCTTT; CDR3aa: CASSLLSGDTEAFF
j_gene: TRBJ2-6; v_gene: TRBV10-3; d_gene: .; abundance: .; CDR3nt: TGTGCCATCAGCTACAGGGCCGGTGGGGCCAACGTCCTGACTTTC; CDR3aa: CAISYRAGGANVLTF
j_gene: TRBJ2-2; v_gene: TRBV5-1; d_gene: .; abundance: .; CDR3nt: TGCGCCAGCAGCCCCAACAGGGAAAACACCGGGGAGCTGTTTTTT; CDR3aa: CASSPNRENTGELFF
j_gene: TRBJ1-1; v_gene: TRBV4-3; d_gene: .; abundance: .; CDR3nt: TGCGCCAGCAGCCAAGGGACAGTAATGAACACTGAAGCTTTCTTT; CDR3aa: CASSQGTVMNTEAFF
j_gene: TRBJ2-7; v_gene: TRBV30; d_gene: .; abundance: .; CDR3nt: TGTGCCTGGAGTGTACTAGGGATGGAGCAGTACTTC; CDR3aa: CAWSVLGMEQYF
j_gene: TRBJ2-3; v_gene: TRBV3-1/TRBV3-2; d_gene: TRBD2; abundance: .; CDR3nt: TGTGCCAGCAGCCAAGATAGCGGGAGGGGTACGCAGTATTTT; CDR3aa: CASSQDSGRGTQYF
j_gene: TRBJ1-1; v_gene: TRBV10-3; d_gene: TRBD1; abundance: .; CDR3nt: TGTGCCATCGGAGGGGGCAACACTGAAGCTTTCTTT; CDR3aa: CAIGGGNTEAFF
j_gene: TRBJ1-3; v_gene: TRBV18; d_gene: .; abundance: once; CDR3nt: TGTGCCAGCTCAGAGCTCTCTGGAAACACCATATATTTT; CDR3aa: CASSELSGNTIYF
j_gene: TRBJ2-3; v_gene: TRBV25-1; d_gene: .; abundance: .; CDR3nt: TGTGCCAGACAGGGTTGCACAGATACGCAGTATTTT; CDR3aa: CARQGCTDTQYF
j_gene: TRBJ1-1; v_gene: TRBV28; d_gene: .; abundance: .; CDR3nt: TGTGCCTCCCCAAGCCGGGCGGGAGAGAACACTGAAGCTTTCTTT; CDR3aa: CASPSRAGENTEAFF
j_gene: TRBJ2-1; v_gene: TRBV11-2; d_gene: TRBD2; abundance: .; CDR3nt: TGTGCCAGCAGCTTAGATGAGGGCGGGGGGGCGTCGTACAATGAGCAGTTCTTC; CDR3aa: CASSLDEGGGASYNEQFF
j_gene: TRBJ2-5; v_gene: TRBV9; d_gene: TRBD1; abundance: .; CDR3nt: TGTGCCAGCAGCGTAGTCGGGACAGGGGAGACCCAGTACTTC; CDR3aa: CASSVVGTGETQYF
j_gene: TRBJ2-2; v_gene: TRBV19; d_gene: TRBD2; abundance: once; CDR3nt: TGTGCCATCAATCCCGAGGCTAGCGGGAGGGCCGGGAACACCGGGGAGCTGTTTTTT; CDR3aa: CAINPEASGRAGNTGELFF
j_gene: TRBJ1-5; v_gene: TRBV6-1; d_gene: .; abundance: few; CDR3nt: TGTGCCAGCAGTGATGTCCGCGGGATGGGCAATCAGCCCCAGCATTTT; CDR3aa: CASSDVRGMGNQPQHF
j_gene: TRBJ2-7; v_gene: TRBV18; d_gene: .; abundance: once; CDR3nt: TGTGCCAGCTCACCCAAATACGAGCAGTACTTC; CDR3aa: CASSPKYEQYF
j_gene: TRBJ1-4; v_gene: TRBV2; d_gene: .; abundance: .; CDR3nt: TGTGCCAGCAGTGTGCTAGCAGGTGAAAAACTGTTTTTT; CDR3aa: CASSVLAGEKLFF
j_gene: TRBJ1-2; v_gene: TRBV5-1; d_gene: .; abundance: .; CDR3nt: TGCGCCAGCAGCTTTACAGTTGACTATGGCTACACCTTC; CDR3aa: CASSFTVDYGYTF
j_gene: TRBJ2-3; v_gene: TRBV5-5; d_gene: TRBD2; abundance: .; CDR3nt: TGTGCCAGCAGTTCGACTAGCGGGAGTAGCGATACGCAGTATTTT; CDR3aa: CASSSTSGSSDTQYF
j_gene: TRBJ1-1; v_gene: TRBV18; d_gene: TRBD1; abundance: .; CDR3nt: TGTGCCAGCTCGACATCACACGCAGGGGGCGCGGGGGTGAGGACTGAAGCTTTCTTT; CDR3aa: CASSTSHAGGAGVRTEAFF
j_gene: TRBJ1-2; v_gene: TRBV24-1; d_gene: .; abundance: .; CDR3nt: TGTGCCACCAGTGATTTGGCAGGCGTCTATGGCTACACCTTC; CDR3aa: CATSDLAGVYGYTF
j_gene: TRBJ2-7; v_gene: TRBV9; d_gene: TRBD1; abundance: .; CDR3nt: TGTGCCAGCAGCGTAGCAGGGGGCAGGGAGTACGAGCAGTACTTC; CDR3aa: CASSVAGGREYEQYF
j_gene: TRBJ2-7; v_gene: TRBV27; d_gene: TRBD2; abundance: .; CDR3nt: TGTGCCAGCAGTTTAAGGCGGGAGGGCATTAACGAGCAGTACTTC; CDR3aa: CASSLRREGINEQYF
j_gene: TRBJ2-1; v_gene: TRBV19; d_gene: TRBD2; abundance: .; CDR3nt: TGTGCCAGTAGTCTTCCCCCGGGACTAGCGGGGGCGAACAATGAGCAGTTCTTC; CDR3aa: CASSLPPGLAGANNEQFF
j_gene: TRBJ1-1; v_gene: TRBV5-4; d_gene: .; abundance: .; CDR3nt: TGTGCCAGCAGGGGGGGGATGAACACTGAAGCTTTCTTT; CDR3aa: CASRGGMNTEAFF
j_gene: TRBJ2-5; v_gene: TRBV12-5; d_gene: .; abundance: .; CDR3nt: TGTGCTAGTGGTTTGGCTTCCCAGGGGACCCAGTACTTC; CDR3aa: CASGLASQGTQYF
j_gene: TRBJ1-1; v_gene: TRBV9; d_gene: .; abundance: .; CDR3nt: TGTGCCAGCAGCGTAGTCCCTAACGCGAAGAACACTGAAGCTTTCTTT; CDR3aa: CASSVVPNAKNTEAFF
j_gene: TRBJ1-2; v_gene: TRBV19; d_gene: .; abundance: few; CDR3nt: TGTGCCAGTAGTCCGACAGGTTCCACGGGGGGCTACACCTTC; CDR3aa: CASSPTGSTGGYTF
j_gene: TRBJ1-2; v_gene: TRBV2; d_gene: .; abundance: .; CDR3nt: TGTGCCAGCAGTGACCTAAACTATGGCTACACCTTC; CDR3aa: CASSDLNYGYTF
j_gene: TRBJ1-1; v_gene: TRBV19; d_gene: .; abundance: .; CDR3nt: TGTGCCAGTAGTATCGGGGGGGCTGAAGCTTTCTTT; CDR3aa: CASSIGGAEAFF
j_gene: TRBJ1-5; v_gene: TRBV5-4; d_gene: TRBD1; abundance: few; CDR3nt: TGTGCCAGCAGTCCGGACAGGGGGGTGGGACAGCCCCAGCATTTT; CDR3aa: CASSPDRGVGQPQHF
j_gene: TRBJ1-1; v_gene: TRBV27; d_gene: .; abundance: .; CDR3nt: TGTGCCAGCATTGCTCCGGGAAACGATGAATCTTTCTTT; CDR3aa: CASIAPGNDESFF
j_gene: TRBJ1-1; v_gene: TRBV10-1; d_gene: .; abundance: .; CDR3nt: TGCGCCAGCAGTGCGGGGGGCCCCACTGAAGCTTTCTTT; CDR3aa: CASSAGGPTEAFF
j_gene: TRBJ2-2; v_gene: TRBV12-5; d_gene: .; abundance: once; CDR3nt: TGTGCTAGTGGTTTGGAGACTTCTTCGGGGGAGCTGTTTTTT; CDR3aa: CASGLETSSGELFF
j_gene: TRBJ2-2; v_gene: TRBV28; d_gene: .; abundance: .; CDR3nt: TGTGCCAGCAGTATGACAGCTGCCGGGGAGCTGTTTTTT; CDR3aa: CASSMTAAGELFF
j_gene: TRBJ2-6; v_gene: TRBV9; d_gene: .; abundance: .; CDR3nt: TGTGCCAGCAGCGTAGAACTCCGACTCTCTGGGGCCAACGTCCTGACTTTC; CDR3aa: CASSVELRLSGANVLTF
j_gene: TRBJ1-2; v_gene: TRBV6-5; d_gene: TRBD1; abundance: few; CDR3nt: TGTGCCAGCAAAAGGGGACAGTCGTCCTATGGCTACACCTTC; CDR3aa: CASKRGQSSYGYTF
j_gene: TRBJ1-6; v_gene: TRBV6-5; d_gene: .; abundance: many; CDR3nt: TGTGCCAGCAGCAACGAACAGGGACGCAATTCACCCCTCCACTTT; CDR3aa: CASSNEQGRNSPLHF
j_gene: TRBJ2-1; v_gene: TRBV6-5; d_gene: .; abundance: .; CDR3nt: TGTGCCTGCTCCCGACAGGCGCGATACAATGAGCAGTTCTTC; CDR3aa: CACSRQARYNEQFF
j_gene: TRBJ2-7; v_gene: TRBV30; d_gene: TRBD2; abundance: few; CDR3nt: TGTGCCTGGGGAAGCGGGGGGCGCTACGAGCAGTACTTC; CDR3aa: CAWGSGGRYEQYF
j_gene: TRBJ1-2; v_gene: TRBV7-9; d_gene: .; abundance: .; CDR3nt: TGTGCCAGCAGCCCTGACACGATCTATGGCTACACCTTC; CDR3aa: CASSPDTIYGYTF
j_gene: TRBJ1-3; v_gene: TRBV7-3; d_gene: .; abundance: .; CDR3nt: TGTGCCAGCAGCCCCAGTGGAGAGTTAAACACCATATATTTT; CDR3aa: CASSPSGELNTIYF
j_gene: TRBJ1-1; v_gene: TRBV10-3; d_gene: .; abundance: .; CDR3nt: TGTGCCATCAGTGACCCCCGGGGATTCATGAACACTGAAGCTTTCTTT; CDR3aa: CAISDPRGFMNTEAFF
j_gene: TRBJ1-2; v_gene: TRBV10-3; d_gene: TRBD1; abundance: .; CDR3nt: TGTGCCATCTGGGGGACAGGGAATCTCTATGGCTACACCTTC; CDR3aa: CAIWGTGNLYGYTF
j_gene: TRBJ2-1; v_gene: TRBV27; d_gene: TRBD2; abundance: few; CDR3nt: TGTGCCAGCAGTACCCCTAGCGGGGGGAAAAATGAGCAGTTCTTC; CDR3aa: CASSTPSGGKNEQFF
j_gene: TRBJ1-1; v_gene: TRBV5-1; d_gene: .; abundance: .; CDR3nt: TGCGCCAGCAGCGCCGCGGGGGGAGCTTTCTTT; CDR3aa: CASSAAGGAFF
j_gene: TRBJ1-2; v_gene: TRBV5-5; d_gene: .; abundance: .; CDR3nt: TGTGCCAGCAGCTTGGAGGACTTTAACTATGGCTACACCTTC; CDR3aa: CASSLEDFNYGYTF
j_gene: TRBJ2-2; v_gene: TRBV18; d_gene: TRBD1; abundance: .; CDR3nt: TGTGCCAGCTCACCGAGACAGGGGAAAGCCGGGGAGCTGTTTTTT; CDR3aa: CASSPRQGKAGELFF
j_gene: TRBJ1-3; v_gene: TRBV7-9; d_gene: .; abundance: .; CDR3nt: TGTGCCAGCAGCTCGACAGTACTGGGCACCATATATTTT; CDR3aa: CASSSTVLGTIYF
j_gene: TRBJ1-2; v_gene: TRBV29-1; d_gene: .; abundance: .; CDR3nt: TGCAGCGTTGAAGATCTCGCGGGGTTCTATGGCTACACCTTC; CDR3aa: CSVEDLAGFYGYTF
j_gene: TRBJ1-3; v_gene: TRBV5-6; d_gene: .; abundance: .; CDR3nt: TGTGCCAGCAGCGCAGGGTTCGCCTCTGGAAACACCATATATTTT; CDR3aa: CASSAGFASGNTIYF
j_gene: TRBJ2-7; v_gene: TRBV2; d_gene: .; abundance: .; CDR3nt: TGTGCCAGCAGTGCACTTTCCTACGAGCAGTACTTC; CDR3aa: CASSALSYEQYF
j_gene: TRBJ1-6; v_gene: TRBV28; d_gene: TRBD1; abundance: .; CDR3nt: TGTGCCAGCAGTTTATTCTCCGGGACAGGGGGGTCACCCCTCCACTTT; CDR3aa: CASSLFSGTGGSPLHF
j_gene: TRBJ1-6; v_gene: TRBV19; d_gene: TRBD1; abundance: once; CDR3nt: TGTGCCAGTAGTCTCCGACAGGGTTGGTCACCCCTCCACTTT; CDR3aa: CASSLRQGWSPLHF